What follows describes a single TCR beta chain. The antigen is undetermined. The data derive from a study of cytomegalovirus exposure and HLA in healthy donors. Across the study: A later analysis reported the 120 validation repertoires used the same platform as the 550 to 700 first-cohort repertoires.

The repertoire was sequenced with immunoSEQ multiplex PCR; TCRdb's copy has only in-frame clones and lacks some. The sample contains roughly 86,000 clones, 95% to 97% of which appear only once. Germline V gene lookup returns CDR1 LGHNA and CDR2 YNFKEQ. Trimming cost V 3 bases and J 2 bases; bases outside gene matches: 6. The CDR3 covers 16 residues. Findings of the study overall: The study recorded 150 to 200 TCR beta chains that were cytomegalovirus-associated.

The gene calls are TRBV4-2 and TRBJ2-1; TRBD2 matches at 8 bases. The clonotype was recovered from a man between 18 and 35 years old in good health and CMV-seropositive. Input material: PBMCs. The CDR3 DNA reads TGTGCCAGCAGCCACCGTAGCGGGAACCCCTACAATGAGCAGTTCTTC. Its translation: CASSHRSGNPYNEQFF.